These 31 T cell receptor beta chains were sequenced from one sample in a study of neurological immune-mediated disorders (dated by TCRdb to 2018 to 2020). To prepare the library, 5' RACE was applied. TCRdb lists the instrument as Illumina HiSeq 2500. TCRdb reanalyzed the raw reads on its own, using fastp at Q25 for trimming and MiXCR for clone calling, and kept in-frame beta chains. CDR3 protein sequences are deduplicated, and each keeps its most common genes and DNA. The sample table holds 70,000 to 90,000 distinct CDR3 sequences, of which around 6% were seen once. Roughly 7.9% of the sample lies in the top ten. The time point label, as the study defines it: longitudinal time-point 2. Sequenced material: PBMCs. The receptors derive from a woman aged 55-75 years with multiple sclerosis.

This clonotype has a count of ten or more. The genes are TRBV7-9 and TRBJ1-1; 8 nucleotides line up with TRBD1. The length of the CDR3 is 15 residues. The ends lost 3 bases at V and 1 base at J; junction bases unmatched: 4. Per germline, CDR1 SEHNR and CDR2 FQNEAQ (reference sequence). The CDR3 sequence is CASSFSDRENTEAFF. In nucleotides, the CDR3 is TGTGCCAGCAGCTTCTCGGACAGGGAGAACACTGAAGCTTTCTTT.

Many counts were recorded for this clonotype. V and J are TRBV20-1 and TRBJ2-7, with a possible D match to TRBD1 (5 bases). The CDR3 has 14 amino acids. Germline V lookup: CDR1 DFQATT, CDR2 SNEGSKA (reference sequence). Trimming left V 3 bases short and J 6 bases short, with 18 bases between. The CDR3 bases are TGCAGTGCTAGTGAGTCAGGGAATGCCCGCGAGCAGTACTTC. Its translation: CSASESGNAREQYF.

The sample holds many counts of this clonotype. The chain joins TRBV28 to TRBJ1-1; D unresolved. The CDR3 is 15 amino acids. Trimming left V 3 bases short and J 0 bases short, with 11 bases between. The germline V gene has CDR1 MDHEN and CDR2 SYDVKM. The DNA for the CDR3 is TGTGCCAGCAGTTTTTCGTTCAGAGTGAACACTGAAGCTTTCTTT. Translation gives CASSFSFRVNTEAFF.

The V and J genes are TRBV27 and TRBJ1-1; tentatively, D is TRBD1 (5 bases). The germline gives CDR1 MNHEY, CDR2 SMNVEV (reference sequence). Trimming stripped 3 bases from V and 6 bases from J, with 8 bases between. There are 12 residues in the CDR3. As DNA, the CDR3 is TGTGCCAGCAGTTTTCGAGGGGCTGAAGCTTTCTTT. It specifies CASSFRGAEAFF.

This clonotype came up many times. The CDR3 region is CASSWGQGTATNEKLFF. The CDR3, as DNA: TGTGCCAGCAGTTGGGGTCAGGGGACTGCAACTAATGAAAAACTGTTTTTT. The V gene is TRBV12-3 or TRBV12-4, the J gene TRBJ1-4; D might be TRBD1 (6 bases). The V end lost 4 bases, the J end lost 0 bases, and 15 bases lay between the germline ends. This CDR3 region has 17 residues.

This clonotype was picked up many times. The rearrangement uses TRBV28 and TRBJ2-7; TRBD1 or TRBD2 may be the D gene (6 bases each). The CDR3 length is 14 residues. Germline V gene sequence: CDR1 MDHEN, CDR2 SYDVKM. The germline V and J ends were trimmed by 7 bases and 0 bases, with 13 bases remaining between them. The CDR3, as DNA: TGTGCCAGCATGGGGGGCACCCTCTCCTACGAGCAGTACTTC. Encoded protein: CASMGGTLSYEQYF.

This clonotype occurred many times. The V call is TRBV6-6, the J call TRBJ2-3; D remains unclear. With 6 bases removed from V and 2 bases from J, the gap between germline ends came to 9 bases. The CDR3 has 13 residues. CDR1 and CDR2 from the germline V gene are MNHNY and SVGAGI (reference sequence). CDR3 in DNA: TGTGCCAGCAGCTACATGGACACAGATACGCAGTATTTT. Translation: CASSYMDTDTQYF.

J is TRBJ2-4 and V is TRBV27; the D is unclear. The germline V gene encodes CDR1 MNHEY and CDR2 SMNVEV (reference sequence). With 6 bases removed from V and 9 bases from J, the gap between germline ends came to 18 bases. CDR3 length: 14 residues. CDR3 residues: CASRSLGTGGIQYF. The CDR3 bases are TGTGCCAGCAGATCTCTAGGTACCGGTGGCATTCAGTACTTC.

This clonotype was observed at least ten times. The V and J genes are TRBV3-1 and TRBJ1-2, with 11 bases identical to TRBD1. CDR3 size: 18 residues. The junction had 10 bases not matched to a gene; V was cut back by 0 bases and J by 4 bases. The germline CDR1 and CDR2 sequences are LGHDT and YNNKEL (reference sequence). The CDR3 reads CASSQDLGQGAGGYGYTF. CDR3 coding DNA: TGTGCCAGCAGCCAAGATTTAGGACAGGGGGCAGGAGGCTATGGCTACACCTTC. The full variable domain, completed using reference TRBV3-1 and TRBJ1-2, is DTAVSQTPKYLVTQMGNDKSIKCEQNLGHDTMYWYKQDSKKFLKIMFSYNNKELIINETVPNRFSPKSPDKAHLNLHINSLELGDSAVYFCASSQDLGQGAGGYGYTFGSGTRLTVV.

The rearrangement joins TRBV20-1 to TRBJ2-6; 13 bases agree with TRBD2. With 4 bases clipped from V and 4 bases from J, the junction kept 10 bases outside the gene matches. The germline V gene has CDR1 DFQATT and CDR2 SNEGSKA (reference sequence). The CDR3 contains 18 residues. CDR3: CSAIGTSGALGGANVLTF. The CDR3, as DNA: TGCAGTGCTATTGGGACTAGCGGGGCCCTAGGGGGGGCCAACGTCCTGACTTTC.

The sample holds many counts of this clonotype. The V and J genes are TRBV5-6 and TRBJ1-2; weak D call: TRBD1 (6 bases). Per the germline V gene, CDR1 is SGHDT and CDR2 is YYEEEE. V dropped 6 bases and J dropped 10 bases, with 19 bases sitting between them. The CDR3 sequence is 13 residues long. CDR3 sequence: CASTSTGLAFYTF. The CDR3 coding sequence is TGTGCCAGCACGTCAACAGGGTTGGCTTTCTACACCTTC.

This clonotype was seen at least ten times. The J gene is TRBJ2-5, the V gene TRBV12-3 or TRBV12-4; D is undetermined. V was clipped by 3 bases and J by 6 bases, with 5 bases between them. CDR3 length: 11 residues. The CDR3 sequence: CASSFSQTQYF. The CDR3 nucleotides are TGTGCCAGCAGTTTTAGTCAGACCCAGTACTTC.

The CDR3 protein is CASRPLAGENIQYF. In DNA, the CDR3 is TGTGCCAGCAGGCCCCTAGCGGGGGAAAACATTCAGTACTTC. The chain joins TRBV6-1 to TRBJ2-4, with TRBD2 matching over 10 bases. Per germline, CDR1 MNHNS and CDR2 SASEGT. Trimming at V came to 6 bases and at J to 5 bases, leaving 4 bases not matched to a gene. This CDR3 is 14 amino acids long.

This clonotype came up many times. The gene calls are TRBV5-1 and TRBJ2-3; 9 bases match TRBD1. Germline CDR1 is SGHRS and CDR2 is YFSETQ. CDR3 size: 18 residues. The V segment lost 0 bases and the J segment 3 bases; nucleotides outside the gene matches: 11. As DNA, the CDR3 is TGCGCCAGCAGCTTGGCGGGCAAACAGGGGGCTTGGACAGATACGCAGTATTTT. This gives the protein CASSLAGKQGAWTDTQYF.

This clonotype was detected many times. The chain couples TRBV24-1 to TRBJ2-5, with 7 bases fitting TRBD1. The CDR3 loop spans 17 amino acids. The ends lost 1 base at V and 4 bases at J; junction bases unmatched: 11. The germline CDR1 and CDR2 sequences are KGHDR and SFDVKD. CDR3 sequence (DNA): TGTGCCACCAGTGATTTTGGGCAGGGGGTAAATGCAGAGACCCAGTACTTC. Translated, it gives CATSDFGQGVNAETQYF.

This clonotype was picked up one time. The DNA is omitted, as the CDR3 cannot be located on it reliably, and the CDR3 follows TCRdb's listing. The genes are TRBV5-6 and TRBJ1-4; TRBD1, the D gene given by the table, was not confirmed from the DNA. Germline V gene data show CDR1 as SGHDT and CDR2 as YYEEEE. Including both end residues, the CDR3 is 20 amino acids long. This CDR3 is CASSFYICSLGTGLNEKLFF.

The chain links TRBV25-1 to TRBJ2-1, with 8 bases identical to TRBD2. Germline V gene sequence: CDR1 MGHDK, CDR2 SYGVNS. The V segment lost 6 bases and the J segment 6 bases; nucleotides outside the gene matches: 10. The CDR3 consists of 15 residues. CDR3 DNA sequence: TGTGCCAGCAGGGCAACAGGGACTAGAGGCAATGAGCAGTTCTTC. This gives the protein CASRATGTRGNEQFF.

This clonotype occurred many times. The genes are TRBV12-3 or TRBV12-4 and TRBJ2-3; D is possibly TRBD1 or TRBD2 (5 bases each). With 6 bases removed from V and 8 bases from J, the gap between germline ends came to 18 bases. The CDR3 covers 14 residues. CDR3 sequence reads: CASSIQGELVTQYF. CDR3 nucleotides: TGTGCCAGCAGCATTCAGGGAGAGTTGGTTACGCAGTATTTT.

This clonotype has ten or more counts. This chain joins TRBV20-1 and TRBJ2-5; TRBD2 matches 16 bases. With V trimmed by 1 base and J by 7 bases, 9 bases remained unmatched. Germline-derived CDR1 and CDR2 are DFQATT and SNEGSKA (reference sequence). The CDR3 loop spans 17 amino acids. CDR3 sequence: CSARALAGTSGGGTQYF. The CDR3 DNA reads as TGCAGTGCTAGAGCCCTCGCCGGGACTAGCGGGGGGGGGACCCAGTACTTC.

This clonotype came up many times. This rearrangement joins TRBV28 to TRBJ2-3; 10 nucleotides align to TRBD2. V was pared by 7 bases and J by 0 bases, with 4 bases of the junction left unmatched. This CDR3 spans 15 amino acids. Germline CDR1 reads MDHEN; CDR2 reads SYDVKM. CDR3 DNA: TGTGCCAGCACCGAGCGGGGGGGAAGCACAGATACGCAGTATTTT. It specifies CASTERGGSTDTQYF.

This clonotype was detected many times. The genes are TRBV5-1 and TRBJ1-4; D uncertain. The CDR3 contains 14 residues. V was shortened by 4 bases and J by 3 bases, with 10 bases between the two germline ends. The germline V gene encodes CDR1 SGHRS and CDR2 YFSETQ. The CDR3 sequence: CASSPTRANEKLFF. CDR3 sequence (DNA): TGCGCCAGCAGCCCAACCCGAGCTAATGAAAAACTGTTTTTT.

This clonotype was seen many times. The J gene is TRBJ2-5, the V gene TRBV28, with D perhaps TRBD2 (6 bases). CDR3 size: 13 residues. Germline values: CDR1 MDHEN, CDR2 SYDVKM. DNA of the CDR3: TGTTTAAGGACGGGGAGGTTCTTGGAGACCCAGTACTTC. Protein sequence: CLRTGRFLETQYF.

This clonotype was observed many times. This chain connects TRBV5-1 to TRBJ2-7; TRBD2 matches 11 bases. Germline CDR1 and CDR2: SGHRS and YFSETQ. V dropped 2 bases and J dropped 3; count of bases not matched to a gene: 16. This CDR3 spans 19 amino acids. In nucleotides, the CDR3 is TGCGCCAGCAGCTTTCTTACGCCCCGGACTAGCGGGCGCAGCTACGAGCAGTACTTC. Its translation is CASSFLTPRTSGRSYEQYF.

In this sample, this clonotype turned up many times. The chain joins TRBV5-6 to TRBJ1-1; possibly TRBD1 for D (6 bases). With 4 bases removed from V and 8 bases from J, the gap between germline ends came to 15 bases. The CDR3 length is 13 residues. Germline V gene lookup returns CDR1 SGHDT and CDR2 YYEEEE. In DNA, the CDR3 is TGTGCCAGCAGCCTGGGAGTAACAGGGGAAGCTTTCTTT. This encodes CASSLGVTGEAFF.

This clonotype has just a few counts. J is TRBJ2-2 and V is TRBV27; D is perhaps TRBD1 (6 bases). V was clipped by 4 bases and J by 0 bases, with 9 bases between them. Germline V lookup: CDR1 MNHEY, CDR2 SMNVEV (reference sequence). The CDR3 length is 15 residues. This chain's CDR3 is CASSWQGTNTGELFF. In DNA form, the CDR3 reads TGTGCCAGCAGTTGGCAGGGGACGAACACCGGGGAGCTGTTTTTT.

This clonotype was observed many times. The rearrangement uses TRBV28 and TRBJ1-1; TRBD1 aligns across 8 bases. The V segment lost 10 bases and the J segment 11 bases; nucleotides outside the gene matches: 6. The CDR3 runs to 10 residues. CDR1 MDHEN and CDR2 SYDVKM come from the germline V gene. CDR3 in DNA: TGTGCCACCGGACAGGGAGGCGCTTTCTTT. Translated, it gives CATGQGGAFF.

This clonotype has ten or more counts. The chain joins TRBV5-6 to TRBJ2-3; the D gene is possibly TRBD2 (5 bases). Looked up from germline, CDR1 is SGHDT and CDR2 is YYEEEE. The CDR3 loop spans 15 amino acids. The V and J ends lost 1 base and 2 bases respectively, with 11 bases between them. This CDR3 reads CASSLNRRLTDTQYF. The CDR3 bases are TGTGCCAGCAGCTTGAACCGGAGGCTCACAGATACGCAGTATTTT.

This clonotype was detected many times. The CDR3 sequence: CASSSPPDRANTGELFF. Here the CDR3 DNA reads TGCGCCAGCAGCTCGCCCCCGGACAGGGCGAACACCGGGGAGCTGTTTTTT. The chain uses TRBV5-1 and TRBJ2-2, with 8 nucleotides matching TRBD1. Germline CDR1 reads SGHRS; CDR2 reads YFSETQ. V was clipped by 3 bases and J by 0 bases; unmatched bases: 7. The CDR3 is 17 residues long.

This clonotype showed up just a few times. V usage is TRBV5-1 and J usage is TRBJ2-7; TRBD1 is a possible D gene (5 bases). Germline CDR1 reads SGHRS; CDR2 reads YFSETQ. Trimming removed 4 bases from V and 6 bases from J, with 14 bases in between. The CDR3 is made up of 13 amino acids. The CDR3 DNA reads TGCGCCAGCAGCATACGACAGTCAGGCGAGCAGTACTTC. As protein: CASSIRQSGEQYF.

This clonotype has a count of ten or more. The chain employs TRBV5-4 and TRBJ2-2; tentative D call: TRBD1 (5 bases). Germline V gives CDR1 SGHNT, CDR2 YYREEE (reference sequence). The CDR3 extends over 13 amino acids. With 9 bases removed from V and 5 bases from J, the gap between germline ends came to 14 bases. In nucleotides, the CDR3 is TGTGCCACCAGGGCATCCGAAACCGGGGAGCTGTTTTTT. This translates into CATRASETGELFF.

In its sample, this clonotype was seen many times. The rearrangement joins TRBV14 to TRBJ2-3, with D unresolved. Trimming removed 4 bases from V and 6 bases from J, with 11 bases in between. This CDR3 is built from 13 residues. Germline CDR1 and CDR2: SGHDN and FVKESK. The CDR3 loop reads CASSPFLGDTQYF. CDR3 coding DNA: TGTGCCAGCAGCCCTTTTCTCGGGGATACGCAGTATTTT. Together with reference TRBV14 and TRBJ2-3, the CDR3 gives the full variable domain: EAGVTQFPSHSVIEKGQTVTLRCDPISGHDNLYWYRRVMGKEIKFLLHFVKESKQDESGMPNNRFLAERTGGTYSTLKVQPAELEDSGVYFCASSPFLGDTQYFGPGTRLTVL.